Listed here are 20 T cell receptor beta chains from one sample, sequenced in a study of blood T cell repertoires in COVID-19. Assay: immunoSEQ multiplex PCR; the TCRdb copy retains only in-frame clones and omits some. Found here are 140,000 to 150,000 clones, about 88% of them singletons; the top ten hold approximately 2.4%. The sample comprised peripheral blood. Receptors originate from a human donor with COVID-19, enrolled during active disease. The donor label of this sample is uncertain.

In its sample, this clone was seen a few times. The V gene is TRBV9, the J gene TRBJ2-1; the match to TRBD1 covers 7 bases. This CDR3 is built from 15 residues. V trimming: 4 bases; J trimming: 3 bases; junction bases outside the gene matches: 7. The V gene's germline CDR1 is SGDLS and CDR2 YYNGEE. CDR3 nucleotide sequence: TGTGCCAGCAGCTTACAGGGGAATATCTACAATGAGCAGTTCTTC. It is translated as CASSLQGNIYNEQFF. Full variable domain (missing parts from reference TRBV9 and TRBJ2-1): DSGVTQTPKHLITATGQRVTLRCSPRSGDLSVYWYQQSLDQGLQFLIQYYNGEERAKGNILERFSAQQFPDLHSELNLSSLELGDSALYFCASSLQGNIYNEQFFGPGTRLTVL.

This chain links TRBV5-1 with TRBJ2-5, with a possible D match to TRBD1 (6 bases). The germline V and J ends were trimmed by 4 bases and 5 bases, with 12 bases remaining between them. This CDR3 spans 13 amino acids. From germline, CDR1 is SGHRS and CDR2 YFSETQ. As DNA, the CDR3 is TGCGCCAGCAGCCCACAGGGTTATGAGACCCAGTACTTC. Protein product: CASSPQGYETQYF.

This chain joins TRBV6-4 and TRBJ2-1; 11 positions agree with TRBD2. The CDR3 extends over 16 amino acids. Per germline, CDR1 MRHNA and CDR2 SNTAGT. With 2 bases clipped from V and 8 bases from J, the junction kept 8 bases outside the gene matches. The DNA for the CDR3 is TGTGCCAGCAGTGACGAAACTAGCGGGGGTGACGATGAGCAGTTCTTC. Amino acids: CASSDETSGGDDEQFF.

The CDR3 DNA reads TGTGCCAGCAGCTTGGGCGTCGGGGAGGGCAACGAGCAGTACTTC. Protein product: CASSLGVGEGNEQYF. The chain carries TRBV5-4 and TRBJ2-7, with TRBD2 identical over 7 bases. Unmatched junction bases numbered 8, after V lost 0 bases and J lost 5 bases. Germline CDR1 reads SGHNT; CDR2 reads YYREEE (reference sequence). This CDR3 is 15 amino acids long. The full variable domain, with the rest looked up from reference TRBV5-4 and TRBJ2-7, is ETGVTQSPTHLIKTRGQQVTLRCSSQSGHNTVSWYQQALGQGPQFIFQYYREEENGRGNFPPRFSGLQFPNYSSELNVNALELDDSALYLCASSLGVGEGNEQYFGPGTRLTVT.

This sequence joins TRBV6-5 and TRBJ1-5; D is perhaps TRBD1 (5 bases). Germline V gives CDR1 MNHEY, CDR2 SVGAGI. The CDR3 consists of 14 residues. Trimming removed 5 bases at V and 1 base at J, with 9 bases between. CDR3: CASSQGTSNQPQHF. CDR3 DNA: TGTGCCAGCAGTCAGGGTACGAGCAATCAGCCCCAGCATTTT.

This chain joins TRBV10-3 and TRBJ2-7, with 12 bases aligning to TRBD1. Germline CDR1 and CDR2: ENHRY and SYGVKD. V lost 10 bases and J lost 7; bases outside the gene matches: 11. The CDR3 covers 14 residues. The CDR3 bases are TGTGCCACCGGTCCGGGACAGGGGGCGGAAGAGCAGTACTTC. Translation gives CATGPGQGAEEQYF.

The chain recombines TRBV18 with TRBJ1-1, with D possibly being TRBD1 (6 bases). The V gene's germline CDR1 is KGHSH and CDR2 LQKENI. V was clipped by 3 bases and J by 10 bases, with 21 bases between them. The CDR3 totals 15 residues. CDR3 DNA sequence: TGTGCCAGCTCACCCTCGGGGGGGGGCGCATTGGGAGCTTTCTTT. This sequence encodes CASSPSGGGALGAFF.

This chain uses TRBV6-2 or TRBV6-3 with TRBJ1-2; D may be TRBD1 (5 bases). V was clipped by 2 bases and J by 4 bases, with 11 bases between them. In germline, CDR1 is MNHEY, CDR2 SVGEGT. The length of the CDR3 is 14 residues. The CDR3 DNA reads TGTGCCAGCAGTTACGAAGGGGATGGCTATGGCTACACCTTC. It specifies CASSYEGDGYGYTF.

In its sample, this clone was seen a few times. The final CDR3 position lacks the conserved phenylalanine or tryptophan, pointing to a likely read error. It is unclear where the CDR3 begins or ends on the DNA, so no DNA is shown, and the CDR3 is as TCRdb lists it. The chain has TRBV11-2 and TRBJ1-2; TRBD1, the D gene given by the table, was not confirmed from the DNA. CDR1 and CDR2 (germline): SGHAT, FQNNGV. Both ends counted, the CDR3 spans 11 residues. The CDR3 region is CASSLGGQFKV.

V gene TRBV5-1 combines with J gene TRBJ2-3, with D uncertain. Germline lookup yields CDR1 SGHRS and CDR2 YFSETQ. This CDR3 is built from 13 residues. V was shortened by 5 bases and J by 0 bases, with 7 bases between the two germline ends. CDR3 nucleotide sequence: TGCGCCAGCAGGGTCACTAGCACAGATACGCAGTATTTT. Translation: CASRVTSTDTQYF.

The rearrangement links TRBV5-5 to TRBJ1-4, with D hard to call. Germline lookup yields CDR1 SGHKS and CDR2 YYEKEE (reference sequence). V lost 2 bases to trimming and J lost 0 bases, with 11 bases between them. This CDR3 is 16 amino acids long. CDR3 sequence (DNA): TGTGCCAGCAGCTTTGGGCCAGTCACAACTAATGAAAAACTGTTTTTT. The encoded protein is CASSFGPVTTNEKLFF.

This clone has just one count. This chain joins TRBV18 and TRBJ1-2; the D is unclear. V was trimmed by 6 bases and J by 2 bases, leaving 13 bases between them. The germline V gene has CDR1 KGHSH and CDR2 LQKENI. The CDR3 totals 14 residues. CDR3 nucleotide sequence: TGTGCCAGCTCCCCGGAGGCGGGGAACTATGGCTACACCTTC. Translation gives CASSPEAGNYGYTF. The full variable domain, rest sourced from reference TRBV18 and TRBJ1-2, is NAGVMQNPRHLVRRRGQEARLRCSPMKGHSHVYWYRQLPEEGLKFMVYLQKENIIDESGMPKERFSAEFPKEGPSILRIQQVVRGDSAAYFCASSPEAGNYGYTFGSGTRLTVV.

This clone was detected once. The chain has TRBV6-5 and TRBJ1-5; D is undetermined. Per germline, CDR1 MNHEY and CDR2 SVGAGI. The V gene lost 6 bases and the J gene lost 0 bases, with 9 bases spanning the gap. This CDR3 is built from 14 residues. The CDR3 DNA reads TGTGCCAGCAGCCGAAGCCCTAGCAATCAGCCCCAGCATTTT. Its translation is CASSRSPSNQPQHF.

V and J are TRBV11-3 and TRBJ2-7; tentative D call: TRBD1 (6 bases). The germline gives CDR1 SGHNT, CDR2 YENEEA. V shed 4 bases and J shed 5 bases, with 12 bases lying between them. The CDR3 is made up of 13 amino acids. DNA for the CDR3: TGTGCCAGCAGCTCCCCAGGGGAGAACGAGCAGTACTTC. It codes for CASSSPGENEQYF.

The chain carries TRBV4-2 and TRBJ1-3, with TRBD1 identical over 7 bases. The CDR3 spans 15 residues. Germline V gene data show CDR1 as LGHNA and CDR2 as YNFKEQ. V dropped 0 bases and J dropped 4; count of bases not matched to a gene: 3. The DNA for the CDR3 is TGTGCCAGCAGCCAAGATCGCAGGGGGGGAAACACCATATATTTT. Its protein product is CASSQDRRGGNTIYF.

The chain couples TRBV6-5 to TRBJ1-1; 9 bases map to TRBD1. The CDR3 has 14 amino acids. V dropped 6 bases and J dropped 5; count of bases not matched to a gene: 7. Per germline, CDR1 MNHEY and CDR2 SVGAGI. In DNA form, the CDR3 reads TGTGCCAGCAGCGATGACAGGGGGGGTACTGAAGCTTTCTTT. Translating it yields CASSDDRGGTEAFF.

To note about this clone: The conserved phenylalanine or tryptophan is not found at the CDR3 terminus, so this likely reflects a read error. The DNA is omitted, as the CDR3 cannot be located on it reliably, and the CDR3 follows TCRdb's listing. The chain's CDR3 is CASSQELRGPLGI. The chain couples TRBV4-1 to TRBJ1-4. From its first to its last residue, the CDR3 has 13 amino acids. Germline values: CDR1 MGHRA, CDR2 YSYEKL.

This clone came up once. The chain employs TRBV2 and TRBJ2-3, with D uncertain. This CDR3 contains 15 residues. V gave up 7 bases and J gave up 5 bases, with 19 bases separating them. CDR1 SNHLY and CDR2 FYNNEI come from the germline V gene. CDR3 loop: CASNSPINSGDTQYF. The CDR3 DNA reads TGTGCCAGCAATTCTCCCATCAACTCCGGAGATACGCAGTATTTT.

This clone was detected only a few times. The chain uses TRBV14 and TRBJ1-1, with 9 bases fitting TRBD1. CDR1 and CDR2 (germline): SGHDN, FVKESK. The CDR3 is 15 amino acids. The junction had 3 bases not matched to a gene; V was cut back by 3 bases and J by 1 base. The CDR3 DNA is TGTGCCAGCAGCCAGGACAGGGGCCGGAACACTGAAGCTTTCTTT. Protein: CASSQDRGRNTEAFF. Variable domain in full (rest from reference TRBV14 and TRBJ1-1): EAGVTQFPSHSVIEKGQTVTLRCDPISGHDNLYWYRRVMGKEIKFLLHFVKESKQDESGMPNNRFLAERTGGTYSTLKVQPAELEDSGVYFCASSQDRGRNTEAFFGQGTRLTVV.

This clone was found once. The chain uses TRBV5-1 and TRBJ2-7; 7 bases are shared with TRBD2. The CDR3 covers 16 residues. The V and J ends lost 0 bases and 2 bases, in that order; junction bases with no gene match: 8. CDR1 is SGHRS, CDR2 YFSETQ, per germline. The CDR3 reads CASSLEGTTVTYEQYF. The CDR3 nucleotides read TGCGCCAGCAGCTTGGAAGGGACTACCGTAACCTACGAGCAGTACTTC. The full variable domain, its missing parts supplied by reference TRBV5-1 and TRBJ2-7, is KAGVTQTPRYLIKTRGQQVTLSCSPISGHRSVSWYQQTPGQGLQFLFEYFSETQRNKGNFPGRFSGRQFSNSRSEMNVSTLELGDSALYLCASSLEGTTVTYEQYFGPGTRLTVT.